This passage covers 9 T cell receptor beta chains from one sample sequenced in a study of T cell responses to AZD1222 COVID-19 vaccine. The method was immunoSEQ multiplex PCR; TCRdb's version includes in-frame clones alone and lacks a portion of them. There are 200,000 or so clones in the sample; around 87% occur only once, and under 3.5% lies in the top ten. The source material was peripheral blood, sampled on day 0 of MenACWY control vaccination. These receptors all come from an adult in good health.

CDR3 DNA: TGTGCCACCCAGGACAGGGTCGGTGGCTACACCTTC. It translates to CATQDRVGGYTF. The V and J genes are TRBV24-1 and TRBJ1-2, with 8 bases aligning to TRBD1. V shed 9 bases and J 7 bases; nucleotides not matched to a gene: 6. Germline values: CDR1 KGHDR, CDR2 SFDVKD. This CDR3 is built from 12 residues.

The chain couples TRBV9 to TRBJ2-6; no reliable D call. Between the trimmed V and J ends, which lost 6 bases and 2 bases, there was a span of 12 bases. CDR1 is SGDLS, CDR2 YYNGEE, per germline. There are 15 residues in the CDR3. The CDR3 bases are TGTGCCAGCACTAGAGATGGGGCTGGGGCCAACGTCCTGACTTTC. This encodes CASTRDGAGANVLTF.

The V gene is TRBV2, the J gene TRBJ1-4, with D uncertain. Germline V CDR1 and CDR2: SNHLY, FYNNEI. V shed 6 bases and J shed 4 bases, with 12 bases lying between them. The CDR3 totals 14 residues. The DNA of the CDR3 is TGTGCCAGCAGGGTAGGGCCAAATAATGAAAAACTGTTTTTT. It codes for CASRVGPNNEKLFF.

The rearrangement links TRBV9 to TRBJ1-1; D ambiguous. The germline gives CDR1 SGDLS, CDR2 YYNGEE. The CDR3 extends over 16 amino acids. With 0 bases removed from V and 3 bases from J, the gap between germline ends came to 15 bases. In DNA, the CDR3 is TGTGCCAGCAGCGTAGAGGGCCCAAATCAGGACACTGAAGCTTTCTTT. Amino acids: CASSVEGPNQDTEAFF.

J is TRBJ2-5 and V is TRBV20-1, with no clear D. The V gene's germline CDR1 is DFQATT and CDR2 SNEGSKA (reference sequence). CDR3 size: 11 residues. V lost 3 bases, J lost 1 base, and 3 bases lay in between. The CDR3 is CSARGQETQYF. In nucleotides, the CDR3 is TGCAGTGCTAGGGGCCAAGAGACCCAGTACTTC.

This clone showed up just once. The genes are TRBV27 and TRBJ2-7, with 10 bases identical to TRBD2. CDR3 length equals 14 residues. CDR1 is MNHEY and CDR2 is SMNVEV in the germline V gene (reference sequence). V gave up 4 bases and J gave up 4 bases; unmatched junction bases: 4. As DNA, the CDR3 is TGTGCCAGCAGTTCTCTAGCGGGAGCGTACGAGCAGTACTTC. This gives the protein CASSSLAGAYEQYF.

V is TRBV3-1 (or the pseudogene TRBV3-2) and J is TRBJ1-2, with a possible D match to TRBD1 (6 bases). The ends were cut back, 8 bases at V and 5 bases at J, with 15 bases in the middle. The CDR3 is 13 residues long. CDR1 and CDR2 from the germline V gene are LGHDT and YNNKEL (reference sequence). The CDR3 coding sequence is TGTGCCAGCGAGGGGGGACCGGGATATGGCTACACCTTC. It translates to CASEGGPGYGYTF.

The rearrangement links TRBV3-1 (or the pseudogene TRBV3-2) to TRBJ1-2; D gene uncertain. CDR1 and CDR2 from the germline V gene are LGHDT and YNNKEL (reference sequence). Trimming removed 4 bases at V and 4 bases at J, with 4 bases between. The length of the CDR3 is 11 residues. The chain's CDR3 is CASSPPYGYTF. The CDR3 bases are TGTGCCAGCAGCCCACCCTATGGCTACACCTTC.

The chain recombines TRBV28 with TRBJ2-7; D not resolved. The length of the CDR3 is 12 residues. Germline CDR1 is MDHEN and CDR2 is SYDVKM. V gave up 4 bases and J gave up 0 bases, with 4 bases separating them. CDR3 region: CASSSPSYEQYF. The CDR3 DNA reads as TGTGCCAGCAGTTCGCCCTCCTACGAGCAGTACTTC.